The 5 T cell receptor beta chains below all came from one sample that was sequenced in a study of cytomegalovirus exposure and HLA in healthy donors. PCR involved 60 Vbeta and 13 Jbeta primers. Clones were read by immunoSEQ multiplex PCR, and TCRdb kept only the in-frame ones, dropping some. The sample contains 150,000 to 200,000 clones, roughly 72% of which appear only once. Material for sequencing was PBMCs. These receptors were collected from a man aged 35-49 years in good health and CMV-seronegative.

Concerning this clone: Germline is not matched at one junction end, which may reflect a read error. This chain joins TRBV10-3 and TRBJ2-3, with 9 positions matching TRBD1. The germline V gene encodes CDR1 ENHRY and CDR2 SYGVKD. The CDR3 sequence is 15 residues long. CDR3 amino acids: CAISAKDRGIDTQYF. Written as DNA, the CDR3 is TGTGCCATTAGTGCCAAGGACAGGGGAATAGATACGCAGTATTTT.

The chain links TRBV7-9 to TRBJ1-4, with D possibly matching TRBD1 (5 bases). The ends were cut back, 1 base at V and 8 bases at J, with 11 bases in the middle. The CDR3 runs to 14 residues. CDR1 is SEHNR and CDR2 is FQNEAQ in the germline V gene (reference sequence). The CDR3 reads CASSLGQEGEKLFF. For the CDR3, the DNA is TGTGCCAGCAGCTTAGGCCAGGAGGGGGAAAAACTGTTTTTT.

This chain uses TRBV5-1 with TRBJ2-5, with TRBD1 as a possible D gene (7 bases). V was shortened by 0 bases and J by 7 bases, with 10 bases between the two germline ends. CDR1 is SGHRS, CDR2 YFSETQ, per germline. The CDR3 runs to 13 residues. CDR3 amino acids: CASSLDRGGTQYF. The CDR3 region has the DNA TGCGCCAGCAGCTTGGACAGGGGAGGGACCCAGTACTTC.

V usage is TRBV7-2 and J usage is TRBJ2-7, with 8 bases fitting TRBD1. V lost 1 base and J lost 1; bases outside the gene matches: 3. The CDR3 is 15 residues long. Germline V gene data show CDR1 as SGHTA and CDR2 as FQGNSA. The CDR3 here is CASSLVGDRSYEQYF. The CDR3 DNA sequence: TGTGCCAGCAGCTTAGTGGGGGACAGGTCCTACGAGCAGTACTTC.

The rearrangement uses TRBV6-1 and TRBJ2-7, with D maybe TRBD1 (6 bases). The CDR3 covers 14 residues. The V gene's germline CDR1 is MNHNS and CDR2 SASEGT. V was shortened by 3 bases and J by 5 bases, with 14 bases between the two germline ends. CDR3 sequence reads: CASSDRKGHDEQYV. CDR3 coding DNA: TGTGCCAGCAGTGATCGGAAGGGACATGACGAGCAGTACGTC.